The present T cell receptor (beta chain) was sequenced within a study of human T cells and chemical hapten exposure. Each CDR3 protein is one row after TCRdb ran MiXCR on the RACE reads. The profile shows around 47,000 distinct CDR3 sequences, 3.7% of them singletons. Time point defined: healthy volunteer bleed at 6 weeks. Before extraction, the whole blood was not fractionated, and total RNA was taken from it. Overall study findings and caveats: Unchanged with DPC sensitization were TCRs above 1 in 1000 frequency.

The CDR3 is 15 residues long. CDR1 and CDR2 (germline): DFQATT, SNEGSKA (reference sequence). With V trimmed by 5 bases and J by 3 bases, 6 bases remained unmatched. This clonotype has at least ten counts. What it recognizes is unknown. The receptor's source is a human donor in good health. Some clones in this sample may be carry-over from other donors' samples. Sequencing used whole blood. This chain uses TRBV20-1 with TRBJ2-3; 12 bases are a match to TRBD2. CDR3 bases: TGCAGTGCTCTAGCGGGAGGGCTCTTGACAGATACGCAGTATTTT. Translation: CSALAGGLLTDTQYF.